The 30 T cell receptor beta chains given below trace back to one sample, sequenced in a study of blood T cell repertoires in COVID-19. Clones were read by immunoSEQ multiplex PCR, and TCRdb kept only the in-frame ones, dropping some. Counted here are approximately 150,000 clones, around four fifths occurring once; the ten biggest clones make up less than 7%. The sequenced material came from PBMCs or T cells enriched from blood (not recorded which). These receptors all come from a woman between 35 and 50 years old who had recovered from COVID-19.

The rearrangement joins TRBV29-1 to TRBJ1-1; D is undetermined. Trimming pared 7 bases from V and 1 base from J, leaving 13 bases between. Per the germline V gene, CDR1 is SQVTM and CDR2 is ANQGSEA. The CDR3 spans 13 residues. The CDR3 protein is CSATEPENTEAFF. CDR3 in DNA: TGCAGCGCCACAGAGCCAGAGAACACTGAAGCTTTCTTT.

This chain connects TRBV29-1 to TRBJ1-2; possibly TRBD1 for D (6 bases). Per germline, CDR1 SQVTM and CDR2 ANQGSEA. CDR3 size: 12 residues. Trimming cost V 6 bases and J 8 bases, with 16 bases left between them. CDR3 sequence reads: CSVRQAPEGYTF. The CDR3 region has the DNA TGCAGCGTCCGACAGGCTCCGGAAGGCTACACCTTC. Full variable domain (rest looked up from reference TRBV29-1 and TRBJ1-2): SAVISQKPSRDICQRGTSLTIQCQVDSQVTMMFWYRQQPGQSLTLIATANQGSEATYESGFVIDKFPISRPNLTFSTLTVSNMSPEDSSIYLCSVRQAPEGYTFGSGTRLTVV.

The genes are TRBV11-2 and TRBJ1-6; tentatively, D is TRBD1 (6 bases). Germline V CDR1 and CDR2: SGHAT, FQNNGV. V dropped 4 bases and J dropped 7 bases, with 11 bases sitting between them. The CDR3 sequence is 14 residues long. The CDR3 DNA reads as TGTGCCAGCAGCTCACAGGGTGGGAATTCACCCCTCCACTTT. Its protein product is CASSSQGGNSPLHF.

As DNA, the CDR3 is TGCAGCGTCACCTCTTCGGGGGGCGGGAACACTGAAGCTTTCTTT. This encodes CSVTSSGGGNTEAFF. The chain employs TRBV29-1 and TRBJ1-1; weak D call: TRBD1 (6 bases). CDR3 size: 15 residues. Germline V CDR1 and CDR2: SQVTM, ANQGSEA. Deletions cut 6 bases from V and 1 base from J, with 18 bases between.

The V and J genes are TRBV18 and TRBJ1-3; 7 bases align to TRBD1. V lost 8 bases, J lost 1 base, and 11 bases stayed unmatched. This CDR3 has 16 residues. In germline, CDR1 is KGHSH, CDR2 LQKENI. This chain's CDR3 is CASAQGQVNSGNTIYF. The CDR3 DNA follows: TGTGCCAGCGCCCAAGGACAGGTTAATTCTGGAAACACCATATATTTT.

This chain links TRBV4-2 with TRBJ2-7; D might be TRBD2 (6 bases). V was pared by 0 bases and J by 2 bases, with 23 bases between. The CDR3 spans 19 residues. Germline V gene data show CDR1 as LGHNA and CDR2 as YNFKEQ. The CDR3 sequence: CASSQDQKRWDSVPYEQYF. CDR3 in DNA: TGTGCCAGCAGCCAAGATCAAAAACGGTGGGACTCTGTCCCCTACGAGCAGTACTTC.

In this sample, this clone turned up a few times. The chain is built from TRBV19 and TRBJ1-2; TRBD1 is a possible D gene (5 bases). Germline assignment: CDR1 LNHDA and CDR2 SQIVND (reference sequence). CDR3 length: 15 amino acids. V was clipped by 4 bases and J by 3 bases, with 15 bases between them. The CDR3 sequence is CASSTFYSGDYGYTF. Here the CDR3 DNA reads TGTGCCAGTAGTACATTCTACTCGGGGGACTATGGCTACACCTTC.

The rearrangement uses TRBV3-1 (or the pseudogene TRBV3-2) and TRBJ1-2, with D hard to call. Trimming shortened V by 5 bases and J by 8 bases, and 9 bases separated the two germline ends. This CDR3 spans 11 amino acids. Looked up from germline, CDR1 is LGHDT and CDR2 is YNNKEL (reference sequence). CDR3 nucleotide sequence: TGTGCCAGCAGCTCCTCCTCGGGCTACACCTTC. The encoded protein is CASSSSSGYTF.

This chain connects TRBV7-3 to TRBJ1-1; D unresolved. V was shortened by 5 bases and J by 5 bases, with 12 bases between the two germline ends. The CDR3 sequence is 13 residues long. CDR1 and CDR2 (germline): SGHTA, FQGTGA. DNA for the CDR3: TGTGCCAGCAGCCGGGCGGAGGGAACTGAAGCTTTCTTT. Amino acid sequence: CASSRAEGTEAFF.

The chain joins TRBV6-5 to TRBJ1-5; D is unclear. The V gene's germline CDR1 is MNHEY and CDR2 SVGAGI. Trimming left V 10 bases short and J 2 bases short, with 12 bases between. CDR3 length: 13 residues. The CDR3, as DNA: TGTGCCACGGGAAGGTTGGGCAATCAGCCCCAGCATTTT. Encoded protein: CATGRLGNQPQHF.

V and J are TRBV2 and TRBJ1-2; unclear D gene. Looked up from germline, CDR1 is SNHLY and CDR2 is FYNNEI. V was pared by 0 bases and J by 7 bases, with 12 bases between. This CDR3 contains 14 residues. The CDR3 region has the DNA TGTGCCAGCAGTGAAGCGTACGGGTTCGGTGGCTACACCTTC. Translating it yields CASSEAYGFGGYTF.

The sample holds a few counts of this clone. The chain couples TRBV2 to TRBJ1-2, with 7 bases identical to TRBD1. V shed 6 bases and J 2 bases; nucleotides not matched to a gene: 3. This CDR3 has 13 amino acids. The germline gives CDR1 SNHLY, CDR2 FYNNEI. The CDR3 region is CASSLQGNYGYTF. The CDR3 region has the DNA TGTGCCAGCAGCTTACAGGGGAACTATGGCTACACCTTC.

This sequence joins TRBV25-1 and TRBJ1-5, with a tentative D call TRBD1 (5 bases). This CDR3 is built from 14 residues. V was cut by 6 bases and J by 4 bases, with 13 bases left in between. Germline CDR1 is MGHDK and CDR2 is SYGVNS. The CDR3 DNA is TGTGCCAGCAGCCGGCCCGGGGGAAATCAGCCCCAGCATTTT. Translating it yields CASSRPGGNQPQHF.

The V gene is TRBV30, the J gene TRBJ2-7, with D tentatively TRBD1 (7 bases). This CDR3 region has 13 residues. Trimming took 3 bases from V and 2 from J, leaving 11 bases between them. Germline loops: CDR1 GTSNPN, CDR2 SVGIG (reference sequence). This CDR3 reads CAWSAGQPYEQYF. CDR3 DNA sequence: TGTGCCTGGAGCGCGGGACAGCCCTACGAGCAGTACTTC. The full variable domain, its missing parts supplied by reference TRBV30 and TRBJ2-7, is SQTIHQWPATLVQPVGSPLSLECTVEGTSNPNLYWYRQAAGRGLQLLFYSVGIGQISSEVPQNLSASRPQDRQFILSSKKLLLSDSGFYLCAWSAGQPYEQYFGPGTRLTVT.

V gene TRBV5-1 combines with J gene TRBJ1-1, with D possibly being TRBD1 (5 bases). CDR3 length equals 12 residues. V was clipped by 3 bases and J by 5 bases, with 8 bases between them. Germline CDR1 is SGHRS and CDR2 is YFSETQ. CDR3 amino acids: CASSWAGTEAFF. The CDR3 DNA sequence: TGCGCCAGCAGCTGGGCAGGGACTGAAGCTTTCTTT.

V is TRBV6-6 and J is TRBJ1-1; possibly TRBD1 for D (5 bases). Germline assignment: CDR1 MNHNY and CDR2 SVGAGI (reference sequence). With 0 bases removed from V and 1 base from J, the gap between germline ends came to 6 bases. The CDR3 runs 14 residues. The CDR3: CASSYSGRNTEAFF. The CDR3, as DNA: TGTGCCAGCAGTTACTCGGGGCGGAACACTGAAGCTTTCTTT.

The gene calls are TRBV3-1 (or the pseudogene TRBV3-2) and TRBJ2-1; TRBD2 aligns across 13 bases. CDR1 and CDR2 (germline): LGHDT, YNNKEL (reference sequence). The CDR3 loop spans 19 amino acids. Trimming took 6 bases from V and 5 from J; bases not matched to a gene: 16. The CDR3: CASSRRLGLAGLAHNEQFF. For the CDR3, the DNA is TGTGCCAGCAGTCGCAGACTGGGACTAGCGGGATTAGCCCACAATGAGCAGTTCTTC.

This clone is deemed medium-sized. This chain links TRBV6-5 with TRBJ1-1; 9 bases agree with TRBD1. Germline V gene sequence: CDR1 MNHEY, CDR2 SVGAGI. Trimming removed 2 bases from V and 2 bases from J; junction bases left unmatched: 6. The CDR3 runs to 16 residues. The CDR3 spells CASSYEGTGTNTEAFF. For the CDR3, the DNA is TGTGCCAGCAGTTACGAAGGGACAGGGACTAACACTGAAGCTTTCTTT.

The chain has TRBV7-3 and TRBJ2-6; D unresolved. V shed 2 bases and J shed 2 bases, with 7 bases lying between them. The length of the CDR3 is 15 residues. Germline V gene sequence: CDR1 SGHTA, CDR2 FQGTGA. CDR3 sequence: CASSLWAPGANVLTF. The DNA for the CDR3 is TGTGCCAGCAGCTTATGGGCACCTGGGGCCAACGTCCTGACTTTC.

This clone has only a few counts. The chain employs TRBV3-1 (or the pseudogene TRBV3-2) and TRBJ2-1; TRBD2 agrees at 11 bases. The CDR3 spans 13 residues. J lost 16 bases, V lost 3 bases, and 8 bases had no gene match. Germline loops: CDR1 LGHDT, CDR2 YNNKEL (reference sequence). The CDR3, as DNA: TGTGCCAGCAGCCAGGCTACTAGCGGGAGACTTTTCTTC. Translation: CASSQATSGRLFF.

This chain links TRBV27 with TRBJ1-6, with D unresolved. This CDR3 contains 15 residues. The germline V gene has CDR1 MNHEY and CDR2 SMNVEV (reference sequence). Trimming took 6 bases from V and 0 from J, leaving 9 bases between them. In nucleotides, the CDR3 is TGTGCCAGCAGCGGGGTGGACTCCTATAATTCACCCCTCCACTTT. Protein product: CASSGVDSYNSPLHF.

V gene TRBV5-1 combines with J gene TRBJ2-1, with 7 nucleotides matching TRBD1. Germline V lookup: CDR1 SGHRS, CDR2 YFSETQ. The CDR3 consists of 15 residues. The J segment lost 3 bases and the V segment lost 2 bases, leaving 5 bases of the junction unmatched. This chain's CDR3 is CASSLTGEYYNEQFF. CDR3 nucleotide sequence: TGCGCCAGCAGCTTAACAGGGGAGTACTACAATGAGCAGTTCTTC.

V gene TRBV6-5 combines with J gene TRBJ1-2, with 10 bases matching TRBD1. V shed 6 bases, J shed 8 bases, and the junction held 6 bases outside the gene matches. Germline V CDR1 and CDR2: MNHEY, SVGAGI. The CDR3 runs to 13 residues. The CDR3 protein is CASSMGQGRGYTF. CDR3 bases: TGTGCCAGCAGCATGGGACAGGGGAGGGGCTACACCTTC.

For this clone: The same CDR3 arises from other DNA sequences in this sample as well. DNA for the CDR3: TGTGCCAGCAGCCAAGAGGGAGCAACTAATGAAAAACTGTTTTTT. Its translation: CASSQEGATNEKLFF. The V and J genes are TRBV3-1 (or the pseudogene TRBV3-2) and TRBJ1-4; D is uncertain. Germline values: CDR1 LGHDT, CDR2 YNNKEL (reference sequence). This CDR3 contains 15 residues. Trimming removed 0 bases from V and 0 bases from J, with 5 bases in between.

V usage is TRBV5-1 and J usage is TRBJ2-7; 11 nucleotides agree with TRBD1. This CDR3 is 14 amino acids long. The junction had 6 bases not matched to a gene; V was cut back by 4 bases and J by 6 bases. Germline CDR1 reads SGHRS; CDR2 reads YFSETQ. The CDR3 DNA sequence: TGCGCCAGCAGCCACTCCGGGACAGGGGGCGAGCAGTACTTC. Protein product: CASSHSGTGGEQYF.

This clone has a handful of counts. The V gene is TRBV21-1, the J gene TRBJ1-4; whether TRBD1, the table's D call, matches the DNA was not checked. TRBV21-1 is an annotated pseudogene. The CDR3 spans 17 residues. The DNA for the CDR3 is TGTGCCAGGGGGCGGAGTACACCTGTTGGGTGCGGTGAAAAACTGTTTTTT. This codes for CARGRSTPVGCGEKLFF.

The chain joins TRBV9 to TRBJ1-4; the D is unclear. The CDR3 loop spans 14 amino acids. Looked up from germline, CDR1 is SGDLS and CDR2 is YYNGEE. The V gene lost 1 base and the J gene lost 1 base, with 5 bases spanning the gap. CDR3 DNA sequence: TGTGCCAGCAGCGTATCAGGAACTAATGAAAAACTGTTTTTT. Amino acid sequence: CASSVSGTNEKLFF.

DNA for the CDR3: TGTGCCAGCCTACTGACGATCAGGGCTTTCTTT. Translated, it gives CASLLTIRAFF. V usage is TRBV2 and J usage is TRBJ1-1; the D is unclear. Trimming took 8 bases from V and 11 from J, leaving 15 bases between them. Germline CDR1 SNHLY, CDR2 FYNNEI. The CDR3 runs to 11 residues.

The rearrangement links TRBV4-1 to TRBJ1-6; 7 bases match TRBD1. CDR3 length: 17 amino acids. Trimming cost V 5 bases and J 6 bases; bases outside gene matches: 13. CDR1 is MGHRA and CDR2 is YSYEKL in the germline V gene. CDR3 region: CASSKSPLQGSNSPLHF. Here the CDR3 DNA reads TGCGCCAGCAGCAAGAGCCCCCTACAGGGGAGTAATTCACCCCTCCACTTT.

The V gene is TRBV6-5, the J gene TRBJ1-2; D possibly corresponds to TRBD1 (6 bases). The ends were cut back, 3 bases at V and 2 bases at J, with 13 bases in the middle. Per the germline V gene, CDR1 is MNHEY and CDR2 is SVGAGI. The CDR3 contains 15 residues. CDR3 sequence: CASSYTGQLNYGYTF. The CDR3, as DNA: TGTGCCAGCAGTTATACCGGACAGCTGAACTATGGCTACACCTTC.